Listed here are 2 T cell receptor beta chains from one sample, sequenced in a study of blood T cell repertoires in COVID-19. Profiled with immunoSEQ multiplex PCR; TCRdb holds only in-frame clones, not every one. The table lists over 200,000 clones, about 91% of them singletons. Sequencing input: PBMCs or T cells enriched from blood (not recorded which). The receptors were gathered from a woman between 40 and 50 years old with acute COVID-19.

The chain links TRBV28 to TRBJ1-5; no clear D. Germline CDR1 MDHEN, CDR2 SYDVKM. V was trimmed by 3 bases and J by 5 bases, leaving 14 bases between them. The CDR3 spans 15 residues. CDR3 sequence: CASSFSQALHQPQHF. The DNA of the CDR3 is TGTGCCAGCAGTTTTTCCCAGGCGTTGCATCAGCCCCAGCATTTT.

The V call is TRBV6-5, the J call TRBJ2-2, with TRBD1 matching over 8 bases. From germline, CDR1 is MNHEY and CDR2 SVGAGI. CDR3 length equals 14 residues. V was pared by 6 bases and J by 1 base, with 1 base of the junction left unmatched. This CDR3 is CASRGQGNTGELFF. For the CDR3, the DNA is TGTGCCAGCAGAGGACAGGGGAACACCGGGGAGCTGTTTTTT.